This T cell receptor beta chain was documented in a study of identical twins. A single record per CDR3 protein comes from TCRdb applying MiXCR to the 5' RACE reads. Of roughly 770,000 distinct CDR3 sequences listed, 15% to 20% were seen once; the top ten hold 13%. Germline V CDR1 and CDR2: MNHEY, SVGEGT. CDR3 size: 14 residues. Trimming shortened V by 2 bases and J by 4 bases, and 11 bases separated the two germline ends. There are a few counts of this clonotype. These data also formed part of another study, on T cells expressing NK-cell markers. That source reports: Sequenced donors, eight in total, included seven who were HCMV-seropositive and one who was seronegative. The use of an anti-gamma-delta TCR antibody, which was added in several experiments, restricted sorting to T cells expressing alpha-beta TCR. The share of CD8+ T cells held by dominant NKG2C+ clonotypes was about 1.0-8% in several donors.

Sequenced sample: PBMCs. The TCR was taken from a woman between 18 and 30 years old in good health. The chain combines TRBV6-2 or TRBV6-3 with TRBJ1-2; weak D call: TRBD1 (6 bases). The CDR3 sequence: CASSYALRGYGYTF. CDR3 bases: TGTGCCAGCAGTTACGCTCTCAGGGGCTATGGCTACACCTTC.